The rows below give T cell receptor beta chains drawn from one sample of a study of T cell responses to AZD1222 COVID-19 vaccine. Assay: immunoSEQ multiplex PCR; the TCRdb copy retains only in-frame clones and omits some. The sample includes 99,000 or so clones, 82% of them seen just once. This material consisted of peripheral blood, taken on day 0 of AZD1222 vaccination. All receptors come from an adult in good health. Both conserved end residues are part of each CDR3. The order of the fields is V gene, J gene, D gene, clone size, CDR3 protein, CDR3 DNA. D genes are given only for firm matches. Rows give clone size only sometimes, using once, few, many, or a class for an expanded clone.

TRBV9	TRBJ1-2	-	-	CASSLGQNYGYTF	TGTGCCAGCAGCCTAGGACAGAACTATGGCTACACCTTC
TRBV29-1	TRBJ1-1	TRBD1	few	CSVFQIPGQEIIMNTEAFF	TGCAGCGTTTTCCAAATACCGGGACAGGAGATTATAATGAACACTGAAGCTTTCTTT
TRBV7-2	TRBJ1-2	-	-	CASSSGKVNYGYTF	TGTGCCAGCAGCTCAGGGAAGGTAAACTATGGCTACACCTTC
TRBV5-1	TRBJ1-4	-	-	CASSLAPVQANEKLFF	TGCGCCAGCAGCCTGGCTCCGGTACAGGCTAATGAAAAACTGTTTTTT
TRBV10-1	TRBJ2-3	-	-	CASSDAPGHYTDTQYF	TGCGCCAGCAGTGACGCCCCGGGACACTACACAGATACGCAGTATTTT
TRBV7-3	TRBJ1-2	TRBD1	-	CASSPGEGAYGYTF	TGTGCCAGCAGCCCGGGGGAGGGGGCCTATGGCTACACCTTC
TRBV19	TRBJ1-1	-	-	CASMGSYTEAFF	TGTGCCAGTATGGGCAGTTACACTGAAGCTTTCTTT
TRBV2	TRBJ1-2	-	few	CASREGDNYGYTF	TGTGCCAGCAGGGAAGGTGATAACTATGGCTACACCTTC
TRBV30	TRBJ2-3	-	-	CAWTTGLHTDTQYF	TGTGCCTGGACCACGGGACTGCACACAGATACGCAGTATTTT
TRBV15	TRBJ2-7	-	-	CATSPRGAYNEQYF	TGTGCCACCAGTCCTAGGGGGGCCTATAACGAGCAGTACTTC
TRBV7-2	TRBJ1-1	-	-	CASSTGLNTEAFF	TGTGCCAGCAGTACAGGGTTGAACACTGAAGCTTTCTTT
TRBV4-1	TRBJ2-2	TRBD2	-	CASSQGLAGVGVIRTGELFF	TGCGCCAGCAGCCAAGGACTAGCGGGGGTAGGGGTTATTCGCACCGGGGAGCTGTTTTTT
TRBV7-8	TRBJ1-6	-	-	CARSGGYSPLHF	TGTGCCCGGTCGGGCGGATATTCACCCCTCCACTTT
TRBV18	TRBJ2-1	TRBD2	-	CASSPQSGGAYNEQFF	TGTGCCAGCTCACCTCAGAGCGGGGGGGCGTACAATGAGCAGTTCTTC
TRBV5-1	TRBJ2-2	-	-	CASSRDPTGELFF	TGCGCCAGCAGCCGAGACCCCACCGGGGAGCTGTTTTTT
TRBV19	TRBJ1-4	-	-	CASSPTGATNEKLFF	TGTGCCAGTAGTCCCACAGGTGCAACTAATGAAAAACTGTTTTTT
TRBV5-6	TRBJ1-2	-	-	CASRLEGVETF	TGTGCCAGCAGACTCGAGGGAGTCGAAACCTTC
TRBV28	TRBJ1-1	-	once	CASILSGGSRTEAFF	TGTGCCAGCATCCTCTCGGGAGGTTCGAGGACTGAAGCTTTCTTT
TRBV5-4	TRBJ2-2	-	-	CASRPNTGELFF	TGTGCCAGCAGACCAAACACCGGGGAGCTGTTTTTT
TRBV19	TRBJ2-1	-	-	CASSIGRPTYNEQFF	TGTGCCAGTAGTATAGGCAGGCCTACCTACAATGAGCAGTTCTTC
TRBV2	TRBJ1-3	-	-	CASTYRDISGNTIYF	TGTGCCAGCACCTACAGGGACATCTCTGGAAACACCATATATTTT
TRBV5-4	TRBJ1-2	-	-	CASSDGQSSLYGYTF	TGTGCCAGCAGCGACGGACAGAGTTCTCTATATGGCTACACCTTC
TRBV9	TRBJ1-1	-	few	CASSEGVGANTEAFF	TGTGCCAGCAGCGAGGGTGTGGGGGCGAACACTGAAGCTTTCTTT
TRBV14	TRBJ1-5	-	many	CASSQAGGQPQHF	TGTGCCAGCAGCCAAGCTGGGGGTCAGCCCCAGCATTTT
TRBV14	TRBJ1-2	-	-	CASSQDRTYGYTF	TGTGCCAGCAGCCAAGACAGAACCTATGGCTACACCTTC
TRBV5-1	TRBJ1-2	TRBD1	-	CASSLGQGLDGYTF	TGCGCCAGCAGCTTGGGACAGGGGTTAGATGGCTACACCTTC
TRBV7-9	TRBJ1-5	-	-	CASSPGSNQPQHF	TGTGCCAGCAGCCCTGGGAGCAATCAGCCCCAGCATTTT
TRBV5-5	TRBJ2-7	-	-	CASSLFQLSYEQYF	TGTGCCAGCAGCTTGTTTCAGCTTTCCTACGAGCAGTACTTC
TRBV19	TRBJ1-1	TRBD1	-	CASHRGPNEAFF	TGTGCCAGTCACAGGGGTCCCAATGAAGCTTTCTTT
TRBV14	TRBJ1-2	-	-	CASSRFSEGYTF	TGTGCCAGCAGCCGGTTCTCTGAGGGCTACACCTTC
TRBV18	TRBJ1-2	TRBD1	-	CASSQAGTGGAATYGYTF	TGTGCCAGCTCACAAGCCGGGACAGGGGGCGCAGCCACGTACGGCTACACCTTC
TRBV2	TRBJ1-1	TRBD1	-	CASKTGDYTEAFF	TGTGCCAGCAAGACAGGGGATTACACTGAAGCTTTCTTT
TRBV5-1	TRBJ1-1	TRBD1	-	CASSARGLQNTEAFF	TGCGCCAGCAGCGCTAGGGGGCTGCAGAACACTGAAGCTTTCTTT
TRBV4-2	TRBJ2-7	-	-	CASSQVSLSYEQYF	TGTGCCAGCAGCCAAGTCAGTCTCTCCTACGAGCAGTACTTC
TRBV2	TRBJ1-2	-	-	CASSEAGTSAYGYTF	TGTGCCAGCAGTGAAGCAGGGACCAGTGCTTATGGCTACACCTTC
TRBV6-1	TRBJ1-1	-	-	CASSEAWNSGPWTEAFF	TGTGCCAGCAGTGAAGCGTGGAACAGTGGGCCCTGGACTGAAGCTTTCTTT
TRBV11-2	TRBJ2-3	-	-	CASSFGVIVADTQYF	TGTGCCAGCAGCTTTGGGGTCATTGTAGCAGATACGCAGTATTTT
TRBV5-4	TRBJ2-2	-	-	CASRQEQGAVGELFF	TGTGCCAGCAGACAAGAACAGGGTGCGGTTGGGGAGCTGTTTTTT
TRBV10-2	TRBJ1-1	-	-	CASSVKTNTEAFF	TGCGCCAGCAGTGTGAAAACGAACACTGAAGCTTTCTTT
TRBV5-1	TRBJ2-5	TRBD1	-	CASSLYSTGEETQYF	TGCGCCAGCAGCTTGTACTCGACAGGGGAGGAGACCCAGTACTTC
TRBV18	TRBJ1-2	-	once	CASSRLDRLSYGYTF	TGTGCCAGCTCCCGACTTGACAGGTTATCGTATGGCTACACCTTC
TRBV7-9	TRBJ2-1	-	-	CASSPGLVLGEQFF	TGTGCCAGCAGCCCCGGGCTTGTCTTGGGTGAGCAGTTCTTC
TRBV19	TRBJ2-1	-	-	CASSIGRVENNEQFF	TGTGCCAGTAGTATAGGCAGGGTGGAAAACAATGAGCAGTTCTTC
TRBV7-9	TRBJ2-1	-	once	CASSLALGREFF	TGTGCCAGCAGCTTAGCGCTTGGCAGGGAGTTCTTC
TRBV19	TRBJ1-1	TRBD1	-	CASSIRNRGGNTEAFF	TGTGCCAGTAGTATCCGGAACAGGGGGGGGAACACTGAAGCTTTCTTT
TRBV7-2	TRBJ2-5	TRBD2	-	CASSERSGVGKTQYF	TGTGCCAGCAGCGAGCGCAGCGGGGTGGGAAAGACCCAGTACTTC